This T cell receptor (beta chain) was profiled in a study of identical twins. Findings and limits, study-wide: Invariant T cells like MAIT and iNKT could partly confound the zero-insertion analyses.

TCRdb reprocessed the 5' RACE reads with MiXCR, giving one entry per CDR3 protein. The sample lists around 1.7 million distinct CDR3 sequences, less than 40% occurring once. There are 20 residues in the CDR3. Germline V gene lookup returns CDR1 SGHRS and CDR2 YFSETQ. This clonotype was counted a single time. Its specificity is not known. The TCR originated in a newborn girl in good health. Sequencing was carried out using cord blood. J is TRBJ2-1 and V is TRBV5-1, with TRBD2 matching 10 bases. The J call may be in error: the DNA end matches TRBJ2-7 better. The CDR3 region is CASSQSRLAGAYSSYNEQYF. The CDR3 DNA sequence: TGCGCCAGCAGCCAAAGTCGGCTAGCGGGGGCCTATAGCTCCTACAATGAGCAGTACTTC.